The sequence of this T cell receptor (beta chain) was determined in a study of radiation and T cells in renal cell carcinoma. Time point in this sample: blood 4 weeks post-SBRT, at nephrectomy. Specified treatment: 15 Gy SBRT to primary tumor, nephrectomy 4 weeks later. Measured with immunoSEQ multiplex PCR; TCRdb has only the in-frame clones, and not every one. Found here are 150,000 to 200,000 clones, around 89% of them singletons; the top ten hold approximately 10%. Findings and limits, study-wide: Baseline intratumoral clonotype presence is unknown without pretreatment biopsies. Top tumor clonotypes rose in blood 2 weeks post-radiation, then contracted.

After removal of 1 base from V and 2 bases from J, the junction contained 12 bases not matched to a gene. Germline V gene sequence: CDR1 LGHNA, CDR2 YNFKEQ. This CDR3 spans 20 amino acids. Comments on this clone: The antigen remains unidentified.

The chain combines TRBV4-2 with TRBJ2-3; TRBD2 matches at 13 bases. The sequence came from a woman aged 45-59 years with renal cell carcinoma. This sample comprised blood, obtained from a patient whose treatment included radiotherapy and nephrectomy. The CDR3 nucleotides are TGTGCCAGCAGCCAAGTATACACCCCGGGACTAGCGGGGACCACAGATACGCAGTATTTT. Its protein is CASSQVYTPGLAGTTDTQYF.